This TCR beta chain is drawn from a study of regulatory T cells in long-lasting Graves disease (dated by TCRdb to the early 2020s). For the study in its entirety: Antithyroid drugs had been taken for less than 3 months by newly diagnosed Graves' disease patients. This study used TCR sequencing and RNA sequencing of peripheral blood to compare persistent Graves' disease patients against newly diagnosed Graves' disease patients. The study took place in China and was registered as a clinical trial. A total of around 35 samples underwent TCR sequencing: about 13 from persistent and roughly 20 from newly diagnosed Graves' disease patients. Study-wide findings and limitations: Only peripheral blood was studied, because thyroid tissue, the primary lesion, was inaccessible. As a limitation, the authors acknowledged that the small sample size may reduce accuracy. Sequencing and analysis were restricted to the TCR beta chain. Persistent patients shared more public clonotypes among themselves (around 3,000) than newly diagnosed patients did (over 950). Lower TCR Shannon entropy and fewer highly expanded clones were observed in persistent Graves' disease patients than in newly diagnosed patients, which suggested clonal expansion.

Sample time point, as interpreted from the label and publication: newly diagnosed GD, antithyroid drugs for less than 3 months. For both TCR sequencing and RNA sequencing, RNA was extracted from PBMCs in TRIzol. The diagnosis of Graves' disease was made according to American Thyroid Association guidelines. Recruitment of patients was carried out at an endocrinology department in Xi'an, China. Each patient gave 7.5 to 10 milliliters of peripheral blood, collected in an EDTA anticoagulant tube. PBMCs were isolated by Ficoll Paque Plus density gradient separation without further T cell sorting. An Agilent 2100 Bioanalyzer and agarose gel were used to check RNA quality, and a NanoDrop 2000 was used to measure RNA concentration. This clonotype was counted at least ten times. The clone's antigen remains unknown. Qualities for individual bases were not recorded, and no much larger clone is one base off. Receptor libraries were prepared by multiplex PCR. Data came from an Illumina HiSeq 4000. To build TCR beta libraries, CDR3 regions were amplified by Arm-PCR using iRepertoire HTBI primers. Gel purification was performed on PCR products prior to sequencing. As for the authors' bioinformatics: Gene usage analysis of CDR3 amino acid clonotypes relied on the roughly 64 TRBV and about 15 TRBJ segments identified across samples. COPE and FqMerger were used to merge filtered high-quality paired reads into contigs. Contigs were aligned with BLAST to IMGT TRBV, TRBD and TRBJ reference genes, and CDR3 was defined per IMGT. Any clonotype with a frequency above 0.1% was counted as a highly expanded clone. Repertoire diversity was measured by Shannon entropy, and V-J evenness by the Gini coefficient. Clonotypes shared by more than one individual were considered public. Using fastp at Q25 and MiXCR, TCRdb reprocessed the public reads and kept productive beta chains. Rows with a matching CDR3 protein are joined into one entry that keeps the most common DNA and genes. Clone size and V and J calls follow TCRdb, not the original study. The sample table holds about 440,000 distinct CDR3 sequences, of which around 15% were seen once. Around a quarter of the sample comes from the top ten.

These same data were also listed under a study on T cells in Graves' hyperthyroidism and ophthalmopathy. Per that second paper: Stable Graves' hyperthyroidism was defined as no progression to ophthalmopathy during 18 months of follow-up. Hyperthyroidism patients were aged 18 to 65 years and newly diagnosed, with disease duration of less than 2 months. Exclusion was applied to patients with uncontrolled infections, other autoimmune diseases, pregnancy or lactation. Diagnoses were based on clinical symptoms, serum thyroxine and TRAb, thyroid ultrasound and orbital computed tomography. A first-round RT-PCR of the TCR CDR3 used the HTBI primer set with the Qiagen OneStep RT-PCR kit. Most expanded thyroid clonotypes (frequency above 0.001) were also detected in blood, a finding suggesting that blood repertoires may reflect thyroid immune responses. In cross-validation, a model built on a 13 V-J signature told ophthalmopathy apart from stable hyperthyroidism with about 90% sensitivity and 81% to 82% specificity, and in testing the same model reached 80%/75%. During validation, the model predicted progression to ophthalmopathy a median of roughly 7.1 months ahead of onset, with around 70% sensitivity and roughly 75% specificity. To identify distinguishing TCR V-J signatures, a discovery cohort of 90 to 100 patients was used, comprising 40 to 45 with Graves' ophthalmopathy and 57 with stable Graves' hyperthyroidism. Prospective prediction of ophthalmopathy was tested in an independent validation cohort consisting of 18 hyperthyroidism patients and more than 15 patients who later progressed to ophthalmopathy. The roughly 91 discovery patients were randomly divided into training and test sets at a 7:3 ratio. In roughly six Graves' hyperthyroidism patients, the study also compared T-cell repertoires from thyroid tissue with T-cell repertoires from blood. Following sampling, methimazole starting at 30 mg daily was given to hyperthyroidism patients, and high-dose intravenous methylprednisolone was given to ophthalmopathy patients. The libraries were constructed in a second round of multiplex PCR and then size-selected and purified. Sequencing of the libraries was done on an Illumina HiSeq2000 using paired-end 100 bp reads. Raw data were processed with SOAPnuke, discarding reads with adapters, uncalled bases, mean Phred below 15, or no exact constant-primer or identifier match. COPE v1.2.5 was used to merge high-quality paired reads, and clonotypes were defined as unique nucleotide sequences. MiTCR v1.1 was used to align clonotypes to the IMGT TRBV, TRBD and TRBJ reference segments. The analysis was restricted to V-J combinations with a frequency above 0.0001, which together covered 99% to 99.2% of the repertoires. A TCS score was defined as the ratio of F50 (clonal expansion) to E x V (chaos), with BLOSUM62-based TCRdist applied between CDR3 peptides within each V-J. Welch's t-statistics and random forest reduced roughly 530 V-J features to 13, which were used in a naive Bayes classifier (R e1071). Sample size was not statistically predetermined, and blinding of investigators to group allocation was not performed. The paper reports TCR Vbeta CDR3 sequencing of over 120 peripheral blood samples: some 44 ophthalmopathy, fewer than 85 hyperthyroidism and around 17 progressor patients.

Material: peripheral blood mononuclear cells (PBMCs), obtained at new diagnosis, from a patient treated with antithyroid drugs. The receptor's source is a woman younger than 35 with Graves disease. Donor details come from another sample of the same person, matched by shared clones.

The CDR3 sequence is CASSLPSGSQGDTQYF. The nucleotides are TGCGCCAGCAGCTTGCCTAGCGGGAGTCAAGGAGATACGCAGTATTTT. The V and J genes are TRBV5-1 and TRBJ2-3; TRBD2 agrees with 10 junctional bases. After removal of 1 base from V and 5 bases from J, the junction retains 7 bases not matched to a gene. Per the germline V gene, SGHRS is the CDR1 and YFSETQ is the CDR2. The CDR3, cysteine through phenylalanine, is 16 amino acids long. Here the CDR3 DNA is all that survives: 48 bases in frame from base 1.